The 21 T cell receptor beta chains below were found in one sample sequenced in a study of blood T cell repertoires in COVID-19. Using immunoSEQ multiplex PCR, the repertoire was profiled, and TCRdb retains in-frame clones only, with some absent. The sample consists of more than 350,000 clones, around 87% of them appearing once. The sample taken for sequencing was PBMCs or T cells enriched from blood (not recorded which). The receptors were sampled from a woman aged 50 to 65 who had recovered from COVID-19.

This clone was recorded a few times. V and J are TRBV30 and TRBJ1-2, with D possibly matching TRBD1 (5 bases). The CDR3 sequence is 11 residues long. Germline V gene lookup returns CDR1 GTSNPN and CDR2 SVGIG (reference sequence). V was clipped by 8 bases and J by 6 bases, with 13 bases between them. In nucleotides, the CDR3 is TGTGCCAAGGAGGGGAGGCATGGCTACACCTTC. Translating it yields CAKEGRHGYTF.

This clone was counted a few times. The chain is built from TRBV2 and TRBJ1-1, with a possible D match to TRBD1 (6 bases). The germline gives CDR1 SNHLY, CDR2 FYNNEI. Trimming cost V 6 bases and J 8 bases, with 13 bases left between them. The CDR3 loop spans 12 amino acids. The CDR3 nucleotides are TGTGCCAGCAGCCGGGACAAAGGGGAAGCTTTCTTT. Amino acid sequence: CASSRDKGEAFF.

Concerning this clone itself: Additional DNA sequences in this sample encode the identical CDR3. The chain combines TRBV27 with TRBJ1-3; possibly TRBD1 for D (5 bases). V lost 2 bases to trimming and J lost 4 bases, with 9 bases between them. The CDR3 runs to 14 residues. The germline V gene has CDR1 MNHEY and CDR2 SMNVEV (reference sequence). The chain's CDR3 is CASSLRGSGNTIYF. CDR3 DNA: TGTGCCAGCAGTTTAAGGGGATCCGGAAACACCATATATTTT.

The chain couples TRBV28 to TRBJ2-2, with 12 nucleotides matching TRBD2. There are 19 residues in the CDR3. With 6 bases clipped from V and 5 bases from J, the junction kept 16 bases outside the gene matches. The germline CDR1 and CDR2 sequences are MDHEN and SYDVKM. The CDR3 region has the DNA TGTGCCAGCAGACCCCCATGGCTAGCGGGGGGGAGGCGTACCGGGGAGCTGTTTTTT. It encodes CASRPPWLAGGRRTGELFF.

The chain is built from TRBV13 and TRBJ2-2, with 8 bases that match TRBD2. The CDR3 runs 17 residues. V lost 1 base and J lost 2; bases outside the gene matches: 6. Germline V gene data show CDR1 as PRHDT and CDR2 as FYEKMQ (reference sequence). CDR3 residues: CASSLVGSGANTGELFF. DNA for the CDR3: TGTGCCAGCAGCTTAGTGGGTAGCGGGGCTAACACCGGGGAGCTGTTTTTT. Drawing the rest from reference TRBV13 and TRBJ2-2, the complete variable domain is AAGVIQSPRHLIKEKRETATLKCYPIPRHDTVYWYQQGPGQDPQFLISFYEKMQSDKGSIPDRFSAQQFSDYHSELNMSSLELGDSALYFCASSLVGSGANTGELFFGEGSRLTVL.

Here the CDR3 reads CASSLVVDRGLVDEQFF. Written as DNA, the CDR3 is TGTGCCAGCAGTTTAGTAGTAGACAGGGGGCTGGTTGATGAGCAGTTCTTC. The rearrangement links TRBV27 to TRBJ2-1; the match to TRBD1 covers 10 bases. V lost 2 bases to trimming and J lost 8 bases; unmatched junction nucleotides: 12. CDR3 length equals 17 residues. The germline gives CDR1 MNHEY, CDR2 SMNVEV (reference sequence).

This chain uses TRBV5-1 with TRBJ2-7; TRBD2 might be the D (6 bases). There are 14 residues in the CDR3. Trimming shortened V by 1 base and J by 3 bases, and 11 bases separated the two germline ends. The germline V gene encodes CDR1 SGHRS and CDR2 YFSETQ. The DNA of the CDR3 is TGCGCCAGCAGCTTGATCGGGAGTGGCTACGAGCAGTACTTC. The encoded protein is CASSLIGSGYEQYF.

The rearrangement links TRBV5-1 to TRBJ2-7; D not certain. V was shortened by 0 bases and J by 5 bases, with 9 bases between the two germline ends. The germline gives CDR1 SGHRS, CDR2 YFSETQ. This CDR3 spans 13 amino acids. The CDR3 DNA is TGCGCCAGCAGCTTGGGGTACCAGGACGAGCAGTACTTC. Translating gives CASSLGYQDEQYF.

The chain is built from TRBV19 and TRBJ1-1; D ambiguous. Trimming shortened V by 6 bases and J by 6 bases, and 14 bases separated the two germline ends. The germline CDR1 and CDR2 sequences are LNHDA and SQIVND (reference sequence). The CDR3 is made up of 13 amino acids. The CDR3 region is CASRQENSAEAFF. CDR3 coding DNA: TGTGCCAGTAGGCAGGAGAATAGCGCTGAAGCTTTCTTT.

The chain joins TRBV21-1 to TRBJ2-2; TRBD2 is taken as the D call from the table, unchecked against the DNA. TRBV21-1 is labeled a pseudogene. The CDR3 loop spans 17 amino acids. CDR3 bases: TGTGCCAGCAGCAACTCGGGACTAGCGGGGTCGTTTGGGGAGCTGTTTTTT. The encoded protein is CASSNSGLAGSFGELFF.

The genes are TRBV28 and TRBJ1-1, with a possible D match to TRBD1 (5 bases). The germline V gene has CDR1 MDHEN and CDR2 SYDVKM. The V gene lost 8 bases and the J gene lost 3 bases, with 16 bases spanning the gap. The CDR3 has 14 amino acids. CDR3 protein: CASGAPTSDTEAFF. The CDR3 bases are TGTGCCAGCGGGGCCCCGACCTCCGACACTGAAGCTTTCTTT.

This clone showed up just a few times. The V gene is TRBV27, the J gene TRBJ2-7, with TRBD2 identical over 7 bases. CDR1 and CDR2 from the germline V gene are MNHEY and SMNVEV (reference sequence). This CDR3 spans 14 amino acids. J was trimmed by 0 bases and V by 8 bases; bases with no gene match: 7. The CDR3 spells CASRAGGSSYEQYF. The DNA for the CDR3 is TGTGCCAGCCGCGCCGGGGGGTCCTCCTACGAGCAGTACTTC.

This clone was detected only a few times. The CDR3 here is CASSVDRDRDGYTF. The CDR3 DNA follows: TGCGCCAGCAGCGTTGACCGGGACAGGGATGGCTACACCTTC. V and J are TRBV5-1 and TRBJ1-2, with 9 bases aligning to TRBD1. V dropped 4 bases and J dropped 6; count of bases not matched to a gene: 7. The germline V gene encodes CDR1 SGHRS and CDR2 YFSETQ. The CDR3 consists of 14 residues.

The CDR3 DNA reads TGTGCCAGTAGACCGGGACAGAGCAATCAGCCCCAGCATTTT. Protein: CASRPGQSNQPQHF. The rearrangement uses TRBV19 and TRBJ1-5; TRBD1 matches at 7 bases. This CDR3 has 14 residues. CDR1 LNHDA and CDR2 SQIVND come from the germline V gene (reference sequence). Germline trimming cut 6 bases from V and 1 base from J; bases unmatched to any gene: 3.

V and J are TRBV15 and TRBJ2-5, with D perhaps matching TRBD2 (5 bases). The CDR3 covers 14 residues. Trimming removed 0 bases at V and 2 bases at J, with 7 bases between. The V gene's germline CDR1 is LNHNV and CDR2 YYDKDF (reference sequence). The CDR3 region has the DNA TGTGCCACCAGCAGAGAGCGGGTTCAAGAGACCCAGTACTTC. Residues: CATSRERVQETQYF.

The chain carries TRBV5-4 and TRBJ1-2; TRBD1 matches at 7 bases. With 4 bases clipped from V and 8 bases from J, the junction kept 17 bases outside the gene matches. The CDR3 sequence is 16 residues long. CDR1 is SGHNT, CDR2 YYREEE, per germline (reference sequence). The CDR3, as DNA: TGTGCCAGCAGCGTGGGGGCCGGTGGGACAGCAAACGGCTACACCTTC. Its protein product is CASSVGAGGTANGYTF.

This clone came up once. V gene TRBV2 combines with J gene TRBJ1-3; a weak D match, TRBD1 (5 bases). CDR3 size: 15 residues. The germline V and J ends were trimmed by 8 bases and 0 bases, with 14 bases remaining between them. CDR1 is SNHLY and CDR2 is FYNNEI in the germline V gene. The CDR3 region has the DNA TGTGCCAGCGCATCGGAGGGGTTCTCTGGAAACACCATATATTTT. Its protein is CASASEGFSGNTIYF.

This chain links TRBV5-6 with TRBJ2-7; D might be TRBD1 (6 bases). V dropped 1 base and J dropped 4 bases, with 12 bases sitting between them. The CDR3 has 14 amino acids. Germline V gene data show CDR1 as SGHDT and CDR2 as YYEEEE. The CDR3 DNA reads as TGTGCCAGCAGCTTGCTATACCAGGGGTACGAGCAGTACTTC. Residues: CASSLLYQGYEQYF.

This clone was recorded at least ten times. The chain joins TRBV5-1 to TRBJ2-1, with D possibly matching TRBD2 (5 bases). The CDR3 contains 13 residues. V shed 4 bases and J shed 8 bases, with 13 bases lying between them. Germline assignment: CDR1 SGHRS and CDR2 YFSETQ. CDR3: CASSPISGYEQFF. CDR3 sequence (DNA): TGCGCCAGCAGCCCGATTTCGGGGTATGAGCAGTTCTTC. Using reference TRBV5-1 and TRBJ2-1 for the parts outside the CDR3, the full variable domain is KAGVTQTPRYLIKTRGQQVTLSCSPISGHRSVSWYQQTPGQGLQFLFEYFSETQRNKGNFPGRFSGRQFSNSRSEMNVSTLELGDSALYLCASSPISGYEQFFGPGTRLTVL.

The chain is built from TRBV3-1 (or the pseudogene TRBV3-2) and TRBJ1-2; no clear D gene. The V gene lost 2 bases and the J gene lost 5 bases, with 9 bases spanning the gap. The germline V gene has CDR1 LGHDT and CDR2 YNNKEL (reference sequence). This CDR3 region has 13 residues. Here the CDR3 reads CASSQRGNYGYTF. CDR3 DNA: TGTGCCAGCAGCCAAAGAGGGAATTATGGCTACACCTTC.

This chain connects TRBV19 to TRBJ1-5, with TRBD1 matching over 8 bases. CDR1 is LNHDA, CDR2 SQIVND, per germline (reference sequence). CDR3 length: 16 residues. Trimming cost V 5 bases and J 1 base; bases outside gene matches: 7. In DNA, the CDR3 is TGTGCCAGTAGTGGATCGGACAGGGTCAGCAATCAGCCCCAGCATTTT. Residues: CASSGSDRVSNQPQHF.